The rows below give T cell receptor beta chains drawn from one sample of a study of blood T cell repertoires in COVID-19. The table came from immunoSEQ multiplex PCR; TCRdb's copy has only in-frame clones and leaves some out. The sample carries 50,000 to 75,000 clones, 91% recorded once. The sample taken for sequencing was peripheral blood. These receptors came from a human donor in a cohort sampled during active COVID-19. Both conserved end residues are part of each CDR3.

TRBJ2-2 | TRBV6-5 | CASSLLTAAGELFF
TRBJ1-2 | TRBV7-2 | CASSYPPGQATGYTF
TRBJ2-1 | TRBV10-2 | CASSVTNSNEQFF
TRBJ1-2 | TRBV4-2 | CASSQAGNYGYTF
TRBJ2-4 | TRBV30 | CAWSVGADIQYF
TRBJ1-3 | TRBV12-5 | CASGLTTGPGNTIYF
TRBJ2-5 | TRBV7-6 | CASSLGLAGGRWQETQYF
TRBJ1-6 | TRBV30 | CASAFQRGNSPLHF
TRBJ2-7 | TRBV29-1 | CSVEMNAGRREQYF
TRBJ2-7 | TRBV5-5 | CASKRTGISGPEQYF
TRBJ2-1 | TRBV27 | CASSPLAGVWVEQFF
TRBJ1-1 | TRBV7-8 | CASSSLPEAFF
TRBJ1-3 | TRBV18 | CASSPPGQVGNTIYF
TRBJ1-5 | TRBV4-2 | CASSQEGQLNQPQHF
TRBJ2-6 | TRBV28 | CASSFNRAYAPFSGANVLTF
TRBJ2-3 | TRBV7-9 | CASSPWTGSTDTQYF
TRBJ1-1 | TRBV27 | CASSLSVGAWTEAFF
TRBJ1-1 | TRBV29-1 | CSVRQGAVADTEAFF
TRBJ2-1 | TRBV9 | CASSFGTVDNEQFF
TRBJ2-5 | TRBV7-9 | CASSLGGRRVETQYF
TRBJ1-3 | TRBV19 | CASSDRASGNTIYF
TRBJ2-7 | TRBV27 | CASSPEAGPSYEQYF
TRBJ1-2 | TRBV6-2/TRBV6-3 | CASSRPGGYTF
TRBJ2-5 | TRBV19 | CASSIVGQGEETQYF
TRBJ1-1 | TRBV6-5 | CASVPPTGIRTEAFF
TRBJ2-7 | TRBV29-1 | CSVVQGLEQYF
TRBJ2-2 | TRBV7-3 | CASSPKPSNTGELFF
TRBJ1-4 | TRBV5-6 | CASSLQGGEEKLFF